The T cell receptor beta chain under discussion was sequenced for a study of radiotherapy plus CTLA-4 blockade in lung cancer. The wider study: Among all patients, roughly 19% showed objective responses, while roughly 30% had disease control. The study, taken as a whole, reports: Early blood T cell clone dynamics reportedly forecast response best, with interferon-beta. Expansion in blood of tumor-derived TCR clones was seen after radiotherapy plus ipilimumab.

With regard to this clone: Its target is not known.

Measured with immunoSEQ multiplex PCR; TCRdb has only the in-frame clones, and not every one. The data show 25,000 to 35,000 clones, about 72% seen once. This CDR3 spans 16 amino acids. CDR1 is SNHLY, CDR2 FYNNEI, per germline. Trimming removed 0 bases at V and 4 bases at J, with 15 bases between. This receptor was identified in a human donor with non-small cell lung cancer who had stable disease on radiotherapy plus ipilimumab. Source: peripheral blood, taken from a patient treated with radiotherapy plus ipilimumab. The chain recombines TRBV2 with TRBJ1-2; no clear D gene. In DNA, the CDR3 is TGTGCCAGCAGTGAAGCTAGGCCGGCGCCCCTCTATGGCTACACCTTC. The encoded protein is CASSEARPAPLYGYTF. The full variable domain, in which reference TRBV2 and TRBJ1-2 provide the parts outside the CDR3, is EPEVTQTPSHQVTQMGQEVILRCVPISNHLYFYWYRQILGQKVEFLVSFYNNEISEKSEIFDDQFSVERPDGSNFTLKIRSTKLEDSAMYFCASSEARPAPLYGYTFGSGTRLTVV.